These T cell receptor beta chains were read from a single sample in a study of blood T cell repertoires in COVID-19. Sequencing used immunoSEQ multiplex PCR; TCRdb keeps in-frame clones, though not all of them. The table records around 330,000 clones, 85% to 90% of them present only once. Sample: peripheral blood. All receptors derive from a woman aged 45 to 65 with active or convalescent COVID-19. CDR3s include the opening cysteine and the closing phenylalanine or tryptophan. The order of the fields is CDR3 DNA, CDR3 protein, J gene, D gene, V gene, clone size. D genes are given only for firm matches. Only part of the rows carry a size: once, few, many, or a class if the clone is expanded.

TGTGCCAGCTCACCCCAGGGGAACACTGAAGCTTTCTTT | CASSPQGNTEAFF | TRBJ1-1 | - | TRBV18 | -
TGTGCCTGGAGTGCCCCAACAGTCATCGGCTACACCTTC | CAWSAPTVIGYTF | TRBJ1-2 | - | TRBV30 | -
TGTGCCAGCAGCGTAGAGTCCCGGGGGAATGGCTACACCTTC | CASSVESRGNGYTF | TRBJ1-2 | - | TRBV9 | -
TGTGCCAGCAGTAGCCAAGCCTTAGGGAACACTGAAGCTTTCTTT | CASSSQALGNTEAFF | TRBJ1-1 | - | TRBV7-2 | -
TGTGCCAGCAGCGTAGCAATGGGCTTCTCTGGAAACACCATATATTTT | CASSVAMGFSGNTIYF | TRBJ1-3 | - | TRBV9 | -
TGTGCCAGCTCACCCTTCGGGACTAGCGGCGCATACAATGAGCAGTTCTTC | CASSPFGTSGAYNEQFF | TRBJ2-1 | TRBD2 | TRBV18 | -
TGTGCCAGCAGTTTCCTAACCCTGAGACTAGGCCGGCAGCCCCAGCATTTT | CASSFLTLRLGRQPQHF | TRBJ1-5 | - | TRBV28 | -
TGTGCCAGCAGTTTGGGACAGACCTCTGGGGCCAACGTCCTGACTTTC | CASSLGQTSGANVLTF | TRBJ2-6 | TRBD1 | TRBV28 | many
TGTGCCAGTCCGATCTTTGGGGCTTCCACAGATACGCAGTATTTT | CASPIFGASTDTQYF | TRBJ2-3 | - | TRBV27 | -
TGTGCCAGCTCTCGCCCAGCGGGAGGCCTAAACACCGGGGAGCTGTTTTTT | CASSRPAGGLNTGELFF | TRBJ2-2 | TRBD2 | TRBV18 | -